These 27 T cell receptor beta chains were all obtained from the same sample, sequenced in a study of blood T cell repertoires in COVID-19 (dated by TCRdb to the early 2020s). The receptor library was made with the immunoSEQ multiplex PCR assay. As stored in TCRdb, this immuneACCESS dataset retains in-frame rearrangements with V and J assigned. A fraction of the clones does not appear; measured against another copy, unresolved V genes explain less than half of the discrepancy, and the remainder lacks a known reason. In all, the sample holds some 410,000 clones, and roughly 90% of those were seen once. Approximately 1% of the sample goes to the ten largest clones. The sequencing sample was made of PBMCs or T cells enriched from blood (not recorded which). Source of these receptors: a woman aged 25 to 39 with acute COVID-19.

The chain uses TRBV5-1 and TRBJ2-7; TRBD2 matches 8 bases. CDR1 is SGHRS and CDR2 is YFSETQ in the germline V gene. V lost 4 bases and J lost 3; bases outside the gene matches: 3. This CDR3 comprises 13 residues. The CDR3 loop is CASSPGLVYEQYF. The CDR3 bases are TGCGCCAGCAGCCCGGGACTAGTCTACGAGCAGTACTTC. The complete variable domain, with remaining parts taken from reference TRBV5-1 and TRBJ2-7, reads KAGVTQTPRYLIKTRGQQVTLSCSPISGHRSVSWYQQTPGQGLQFLFEYFSETQRNKGNFPGRFSGRQFSNSRSEMNVSTLELGDSALYLCASSPGLVYEQYFGPGTRLTVT.

This chain joins TRBV6-4 and TRBJ1-1; D possibly corresponds to TRBD1 (6 bases). The CDR3 has 14 residues. From germline, CDR1 is MRHNA and CDR2 SNTAGT. V gave up 8 bases and J gave up 4 bases, with 17 bases separating them. The CDR3 sequence: CASSRTGMSTEAFF. CDR3 in DNA: TGTGCCAGCTCCCGTACAGGGATGAGCACTGAAGCTTTCTTT.

The V gene is TRBV30, the J gene TRBJ1-1, with D possibly TRBD1 on 5 matching bases. Trimming removed 8 bases from V and 2 bases from J, with 18 bases in between. The germline V gene has CDR1 GTSNPN and CDR2 SVGIG (reference sequence). The CDR3 is made up of 14 amino acids. CDR3 amino acids: CARKLQETNTEAFF. The DNA of the CDR3 is TGTGCCCGAAAACTACAGGAGACCAACACTGAAGCTTTCTTT.

This clone was counted a single time. This chain connects TRBV30 to TRBJ1-5; no reliable D call. Germline V gene data show CDR1 as GTSNPN and CDR2 as SVGIG (reference sequence). V lost 0 bases to trimming and J lost 7 bases, with 13 bases between them. This CDR3 comprises 14 residues. In DNA, the CDR3 is TGTGCCTGGAGTGTACTTGCAGGTTCCCAGCCCCAGCATTTT. It is translated as CAWSVLAGSQPQHF.

The chain links TRBV7-2 to TRBJ2-1; 8 bases line up with TRBD2. The CDR3 length is 16 residues. V was pared by 0 bases and J by 6 bases, with 7 bases of the junction left unmatched. The germline gives CDR1 SGHTA, CDR2 FQGNSA. The DNA of the CDR3 is TGTGCCAGCAGCTTAGCGGCGGGAGGCCTCGGCAATGAGCAGTTCTTC. It encodes CASSLAAGGLGNEQFF.

The V call is TRBV2, the J call TRBJ2-3; 10 bases are shared with TRBD2. The CDR3 totals 13 residues. Per germline, CDR1 SNHLY and CDR2 FYNNEI. Unmatched junction bases numbered 5, after V lost 8 bases and J lost 6 bases. CDR3 bases: TGTGCCAGCTATAGCGGGGGGACGGATACGCAGTATTTT. This encodes CASYSGGTDTQYF.

The gene calls are TRBV6-5 and TRBJ1-2; 7 nucleotides match TRBD1. Germline lookup yields CDR1 MNHEY and CDR2 SVGAGI. V shed 1 base and J 4 bases; nucleotides not matched to a gene: 6. This CDR3 spans 15 amino acids. The CDR3 coding sequence is TGTGCCAGCAGTTACTTGGCAGGGGGAATCTATGGCTACACCTTC. Its protein is CASSYLAGGIYGYTF.

The rearrangement links TRBV4-1 to TRBJ1-1; D perhaps matches TRBD1 (6 bases). Germline V CDR1 and CDR2: MGHRA, YSYEKL. V lost 0 bases, J lost 3 bases, and 17 bases lay in between. The CDR3 covers 17 residues. As DNA, the CDR3 is TGCGCCAGCAGCCAAGATGTAACAGGGAGGGGGGACACTGAAGCTTTCTTT. It specifies CASSQDVTGRGDTEAFF.

The chain uses TRBV4-3 and TRBJ1-4; D uncertain. The CDR3 consists of 12 residues. The V end was cut by 1 base, the J end by 6 bases, with 3 bases between. Germline values: CDR1 LGHNA, CDR2 YSLEER. CDR3 in DNA: TGCGCCAGCAGCCAAGGGCATGAAAAACTGTTTTTT. The encoded protein is CASSQGHEKLFF.

The V gene is TRBV12-3 or TRBV12-4, the J gene TRBJ1-1; TRBD1 matches 8 bases. The CDR3 sequence is 13 residues long. J gave up 4 bases and V 6 bases, and 4 bases lay outside the gene matches. In nucleotides, the CDR3 is TGTGCCAGCAGCTCCGACAGGGGCACTGAAGCTTTCTTT. Protein: CASSSDRGTEAFF.

The gene calls are TRBV5-6 and TRBJ2-7; a possible D gene is TRBD2 (7 bases). Trimming removed 4 bases at V and 11 bases at J, with 28 bases between. Germline V gene lookup returns CDR1 SGHDT and CDR2 YYEEEE. The length of the CDR3 is 16 residues. The CDR3 DNA reads as TGTGCCAGCAGCCTGGGGGCAGGGAGGGTTCGAAGACGGGAGTACTTC. Translation gives CASSLGAGRVRRREYF.

This clone was seen only once. The V call is TRBV5-6, the J call TRBJ1-2; 11 bases map to TRBD1. The CDR3 consists of 16 residues. Germline values: CDR1 SGHDT, CDR2 YYEEEE. Trimming removed 0 bases from V and 2 bases from J; junction bases left unmatched: 3. As DNA, the CDR3 is TGTGCCAGCAGCTTGGCGGGGGACAGGGGGAACTATGGCTACACCTTC. Protein sequence: CASSLAGDRGNYGYTF.

The rearrangement uses TRBV7-9 and TRBJ2-3; D might be TRBD2 (5 bases). Per germline, CDR1 SEHNR and CDR2 FQNEAQ (reference sequence). V was trimmed by 5 bases and J by 4 bases, leaving 19 bases between them. This CDR3 comprises 16 residues. For the CDR3, the DNA is TGTGCCAGCAGCCCTAGCTCACGGGATGGTTCAGATACGCAGTATTTT. This encodes CASSPSSRDGSDTQYF. The full variable domain, in which reference TRBV7-9 and TRBJ2-3 provide the parts outside the CDR3, is DTGVSQNPRHKITKRGQNVTFRCDPISEHNRLYWYRQTLGQGPEFLTYFQNEAQLEKSRLLSDRFSAERPKGSFSTLEIQRTEQGDSAMYLCASSPSSRDGSDTQYFGPGTRLTVL.

This chain uses TRBV20-1 with TRBJ1-2; D gene unclear. The V gene lost 3 bases and the J gene lost 4 bases, with 9 bases spanning the gap. The CDR3 is 12 residues long. In germline, CDR1 is DFQATT, CDR2 SNEGSKA (reference sequence). CDR3 nucleotides: TGCAGTGCTAGTAACAGAAGCTATGGCTACACCTTC. Protein: CSASNRSYGYTF.

V usage is TRBV5-1 and J usage is TRBJ1-3; D gene uncertain. This CDR3 is 17 amino acids long. Looked up from germline, CDR1 is SGHRS and CDR2 is YFSETQ. V was clipped by 4 bases and J by 0 bases, with 17 bases between them. CDR3 coding DNA: TGCGCCAGCAGCAAGGCCGGGTCGATGAGCTCTGGAAACACCATATATTTT. Its translation: CASSKAGSMSSGNTIYF. The full variable domain, with the rest looked up from reference TRBV5-1 and TRBJ1-3, is KAGVTQTPRYLIKTRGQQVTLSCSPISGHRSVSWYQQTPGQGLQFLFEYFSETQRNKGNFPGRFSGRQFSNSRSEMNVSTLELGDSALYLCASSKAGSMSSGNTIYFGEGSWLTVV.

This clone appeared once. Different DNA sequences within this sample yield the same CDR3. V and J are TRBV19 and TRBJ1-2; D perhaps matches TRBD1 (6 bases). V shed 6 bases and J shed 1 base, with 6 bases lying between them. The CDR3 loop spans 12 amino acids. Germline CDR1 is LNHDA and CDR2 is SQIVND (reference sequence). Written as DNA, the CDR3 is TGTGCCAGTAGACAGGGTAACTATGGCTACACCTTC. This codes for CASRQGNYGYTF.

The chain couples TRBV7-9 to TRBJ2-1; TRBD2 aligns across 8 bases. Germline assignment: CDR1 SEHNR and CDR2 FQNEAQ (reference sequence). Trimming removed 2 bases from V and 6 bases from J; junction bases left unmatched: 9. The CDR3 contains 16 residues. In DNA form, the CDR3 reads TGTGCCAGCAGCTTACGGAGCGGGGGTTTTTCCAATGAGCAGTTCTTC. Translation gives CASSLRSGGFSNEQFF.

On this clone: Different DNA sequences within this sample yield the same CDR3. The chain carries TRBV7-2 and TRBJ2-7, with TRBD1 matching over 9 bases. The germline V gene has CDR1 SGHTA and CDR2 FQGNSA. The CDR3 has 14 amino acids. J was trimmed by 2 bases and V by 3 bases; bases with no gene match: 2. The CDR3 DNA is TGTGCCAGCAGCTTTGACAGGGGGGCCTACGAGCAGTACTTC. Protein: CASSFDRGAYEQYF.

This chain connects TRBV18 to TRBJ1-3; D remains unclear. Germline CDR1 KGHSH, CDR2 LQKENI. The V gene lost 0 bases and the J gene lost 4 bases, with 4 bases spanning the gap. The CDR3 covers 13 residues. CDR3 DNA sequence: TGTGCCAGCTCACCACCAGCGGGAAACACCATATATTTT. The encoded protein is CASSPPAGNTIYF.

The chain employs TRBV4-2 and TRBJ2-7; D is ambiguous. The CDR3 is 19 residues long. Deletions cut 1 base from V and 0 bases from J, with 22 bases between. Germline lookup yields CDR1 LGHNA and CDR2 YNFKEQ. The CDR3 region is CASSQAKPLTYSPSYEQYF. The CDR3 nucleotides are TGTGCCAGCAGCCAAGCTAAACCTTTAACCTATAGTCCCTCCTACGAGCAGTACTTC.

The chain carries TRBV6-5 and TRBJ1-2; 9 bases align to TRBD1. CDR1 and CDR2 (germline): MNHEY, SVGAGI. Unmatched junction bases numbered 8, after V lost 2 bases and J lost 7 bases. The CDR3 runs 15 residues. The DNA of the CDR3 is TGTGCCAGCAGTTACCGGAGGGACAGGGACGGTGGCTACACCTTC. Protein: CASSYRRDRDGGYTF.

This chain joins TRBV15 and TRBJ1-2; maybe TRBD1 (6 bases). From germline, CDR1 is LNHNV and CDR2 YYDKDF (reference sequence). CDR3 length: 15 amino acids. Trimming took 0 bases from V and 0 from J, leaving 8 bases between them. The CDR3 loop reads CATSRDRGANYGYTF. CDR3 DNA sequence: TGTGCCACCAGCAGAGACAGGGGAGCTAACTATGGCTACACCTTC.

This clone has just one count. This chain uses TRBV5-4 with TRBJ2-5; 12 nucleotides agree with TRBD2. The CDR3 covers 18 residues. Germline CDR1 is SGHNT and CDR2 is YYREEE (reference sequence). J gave up 2 bases and V 5 bases, and 13 bases lay outside the gene matches. CDR3 in DNA: TGTGCCAGCAGTTCCGGGGCTAGCGGGGGGGCAAGGCAAGAGACCCAGTACTTC. Protein: CASSSGASGGARQETQYF.

This rearrangement joins TRBV15 to TRBJ1-6; no definite D call. V was cut by 8 bases and J by 6 bases, with 14 bases left in between. The germline gives CDR1 LNHNV, CDR2 YYDKDF (reference sequence). CDR3 length: 14 residues. The CDR3 DNA reads TGTGCCACCGGCGCGGGTGAAGTTAATTCACCCCTCCACTTT. Its translation is CATGAGEVNSPLHF. The complete variable domain, with remaining parts taken from reference TRBV15 and TRBJ1-6, reads DAMVIQNPRYQVTQFGKPVTLSCSQTLNHNVMYWYQQKSSQAPKLLFHYYDKDFNNEADTPDNFQSRRPNTSFCFLDIRSPGLGDTAMYLCATGAGEVNSPLHFGNGTRLTVT.

The chain combines TRBV24-1 with TRBJ2-1; 9 positions agree with TRBD2. This CDR3 spans 16 amino acids. The trim removed 7 bases at V and 7 bases at J, leaving 13 bases unmatched. Germline lookup yields CDR1 KGHDR and CDR2 SFDVKD. The CDR3 region is CATSGKAAGGQNEQFF. The CDR3 DNA sequence: TGTGCCACCAGCGGAAAGGCGGCGGGGGGGCAAAATGAGCAGTTCTTC.

This chain links TRBV2 with TRBJ1-6, with 9 nucleotides matching TRBD1. J was trimmed by 6 bases and V by 6 bases; bases with no gene match: 6. Germline V lookup: CDR1 SNHLY, CDR2 FYNNEI. The CDR3 length is 15 residues. CDR3 in DNA: TGTGCCAGCAGGGGACAGGGCAAGAGTAATTCACCCCTCCACTTT. Translated, it gives CASRGQGKSNSPLHF.

This chain links TRBV5-1 with TRBJ1-5; TRBD1 matches at 10 bases. Losses at the gene ends were 4 bases for V and 4 bases for J; bases not matched to a gene: 5. The CDR3 runs to 15 residues. Per the germline V gene, CDR1 is SGHRS and CDR2 is YFSETQ. CDR3 sequence (DNA): TGCGCCAGCAGCCCCGGGACAGGGGTGAATCAGCCCCAGCATTTT. This translates into CASSPGTGVNQPQHF.